The T cell receptor beta chain under discussion was sequenced for a study of T-cell reconstitution after alpha-beta-depleted transplantation in children. Overall study findings and caveats: Most T-cell counts and diversity one year after the transplant came from T cells that were newly produced. Diversity of TCRbeta at day 60 was high in some patients, arising from surviving recipient T cells and thymic progenitors. Expanded clones from the graft, numbering several hundred, reportedly supplied alpha-beta T cells about two months after transplant.

The TCRbeta library incorporated unique molecular identifiers. From the PCR reads, TCRdb called clonotypes with MiXCR, one entry per CDR3 protein. Of 8,000 to 9,500 distinct CDR3 sequences in the sample, 15% to 20% are singletons; the top ten hold 88%. A remark on this clonotype: Its antigen remains unidentified.

From germline, CDR1 is SGHDT and CDR2 YYEEEE. This CDR3 has 13 amino acids. The V end was cut by 1 base, the J end by 2 bases, with 6 bases between. The TCR was taken from a girl under three years old who had a stem cell transplant for combined immunodeficiency, so the T cells may come from the graft donor. The sequenced sample was PBMCs, mostly from graft donor cells, obtained 60 days after TCRalphabeta/CD19-depleted stem cell transplant. This chain connects TRBV5-6 to TRBJ2-5; D uncertain. CDR3 loop: CASSLLEQETQYF. The CDR3 nucleotides are TGTGCCAGCAGCTTGTTAGAACAAGAGACCCAGTACTTC.